This T cell receptor (beta chain) derives from a study of shared clonotypes between healthy human individuals. CD45RO-negative cells were positively selected for CCR7, leaving out terminally differentiated effector memory CD45RA+ cells. Germline CDR1 reads SQVTM; CDR2 reads ANQGSEA. Trimming took 1 base from V and 3 from J, leaving 4 bases between them. This CDR3 region has 11 residues. TCRdb keeps only in-frame clones here, not all; method: immunoSEQ multiplex PCR. The sample comprises roughly 2.1 million clones, around 93% of which are singletons, and more than 1.5% rests with the top ten. A word on this clone: What it recognizes is unknown.

Study findings and constraints: Shared clonotypes: about 4.6% naive CD4, under 4% naive CD8, about 2.4% memory CD4, more than 0.3% memory CD8.

Sequenced: naive CD8+ T cells from PBMCs. The sequence derives from a man between 18 and 35 years old in good health. Some clones in this sample may be carry-over from other donors' samples. The chain joins TRBV29-1 to TRBJ2-7; D call uncertain. DNA of the CDR3: TGCAGCGTTGAAGGGGACTACGAGCAGTACTTC. Amino acids: CSVEGDYEQYF.